The 10 T cell receptor beta chains below come from one sample, sequenced in a study of T-cell reconstitution after alpha-beta-depleted transplantation in children. Library preparation (for TCRbeta) was performed with unique molecular identifiers. TCRdb recomputed calls from the PCR reads with MiXCR, one row per CDR3 protein. The table shows nearly 350,000 distinct CDR3 sequences, with around 15% occurring only once. Sample: PBMCs, mostly from graft donor cells, taken 360 days after TCRalphabeta/CD19-depleted stem cell transplant. All receptors derive from a male patient aged 2 to 9 who had a stem cell transplant for acute lymphoblastic leukemia, so the T cells may come from the graft donor.

The sample holds a few counts of this clonotype. CDR3 sequence: CASKGGSYYNQPQHF. The CDR3 DNA is TGTGCCAGCAAGGGGGGCTCATACTACAATCAGCCCCAGCATTTT. This chain connects TRBV28 to TRBJ1-5; tentatively, D is TRBD1 (6 bases). The CDR3 length is 15 residues. V was pared by 7 bases and J by 3 bases, with 16 bases between. CDR1 and CDR2 (germline): MDHEN, SYDVKM.

There are a few counts of this clonotype. As DNA, the CDR3 is TGTGCCAGCAGGGGACCGGGACAGAATTCACCCCTCCACTTT. Protein product: CASRGPGQNSPLHF. The chain links TRBV6-1 to TRBJ1-6, with TRBD1 matching over 7 bases. V shed 6 bases, J shed 7 bases, and the junction held 6 bases outside the gene matches. Germline V gene data show CDR1 as MNHNS and CDR2 as SASEGT. The length of the CDR3 is 14 residues.

The chain joins TRBV20-1 to TRBJ2-3, with 7 bases lining up with TRBD1. Germline V gene data show CDR1 as DFQATT and CDR2 as SNEGSKA (reference sequence). With 6 bases clipped from V and 4 bases from J, the junction kept 7 bases outside the gene matches. CDR3 length equals 13 residues. Here the CDR3 reads CSAPGQNPDTQYF. As DNA, the CDR3 is TGCAGTGCGCCGGGACAGAACCCAGATACGCAGTATTTT.

This clonotype was counted ten times or more. The chain combines TRBV4-1 with TRBJ2-1; 9 nucleotides align to TRBD1. After removal of 4 bases from V and 4 bases from J, the junction contained 5 bases not matched to a gene. This CDR3 comprises 15 residues. Germline values: CDR1 MGHRA, CDR2 YSYEKL. The CDR3 nucleotides are TGCGCCAGCAGCCCGGGACAGGGAGAATACAATGAGCAGTTCTTC. This sequence encodes CASSPGQGEYNEQFF.

The table lists this clonotype with many counts. The V call is TRBV19, the J call TRBJ2-4; possibly TRBD1 or TRBD2 for D (5 bases each). The germline gives CDR1 LNHDA, CDR2 SQIVND (reference sequence). Trimming removed 11 bases from V and 0 bases from J, with 17 bases in between. The CDR3 is 15 amino acids. The CDR3 spells CASRGPREAKNIQYF. The CDR3 nucleotides read TGTGCCTCCCGGGGACCCCGAGAAGCCAAAAACATTCAGTACTTC.

This clonotype was observed a few times. The J gene is TRBJ2-7, the V gene TRBV9; 11 bases line up with TRBD2. In germline, CDR1 is SGDLS, CDR2 YYNGEE. V was clipped by 0 bases and J by 2 bases; unmatched bases: 10. The CDR3 consists of 18 residues. The CDR3 nucleotides read TGTGCCAGCAGCGTAGGAGGAACGGGACTAGCGGTAGCCTACGAGCAGTACTTC. Residues: CASSVGGTGLAVAYEQYF.

The rearrangement uses TRBV5-6 and TRBJ2-3; D is uncertain. The ends were cut back, 4 bases at V and 1 base at J, with 13 bases in the middle. CDR1 is SGHDT and CDR2 is YYEEEE in the germline V gene. The CDR3 length is 15 residues. The CDR3: CASSPRLVGTDTQYF. The DNA for the CDR3 is TGTGCCAGCAGCCCCCGTCTCGTCGGCACAGATACGCAGTATTTT.

This clonotype has a handful of counts. V is TRBV12-3 or TRBV12-4 and J is TRBJ1-1; a weak D match, TRBD1 (6 bases). V was trimmed by 5 bases and J by 3 bases, leaving 19 bases between them. The CDR3 sequence is 16 residues long. This CDR3 reads CASSTGGAEGDTEAFF. CDR3 coding DNA: TGTGCCAGCAGTACCGGGGGGGCGGAGGGAGACACTGAAGCTTTCTTT.

This clonotype occurred many times. The gene calls are TRBV12-3 or TRBV12-4 and TRBJ2-5; D ambiguous. V was trimmed by 9 bases and J by 2 bases, leaving 16 bases between them. The CDR3 is 14 residues long. CDR3 sequence (DNA): TGTGCCAGTAATTACGGCCTGGAACAAGAGACCCAGTACTTC. Its protein is CASNYGLEQETQYF.

This clonotype was recorded a few times. The chain recombines TRBV28 with TRBJ1-4, with 10 bases that match TRBD1. CDR1 and CDR2 from the germline V gene are MDHEN and SYDVKM. Trimming removed 2 bases from V and 4 bases from J; junction bases left unmatched: 7. The CDR3 has 17 amino acids. The DNA for the CDR3 is TGTGCCAGCAGTTTAGATGAGACAGGGGGCCTTAATGAAAAACTGTTTTTT. This codes for CASSLDETGGLNEKLFF.